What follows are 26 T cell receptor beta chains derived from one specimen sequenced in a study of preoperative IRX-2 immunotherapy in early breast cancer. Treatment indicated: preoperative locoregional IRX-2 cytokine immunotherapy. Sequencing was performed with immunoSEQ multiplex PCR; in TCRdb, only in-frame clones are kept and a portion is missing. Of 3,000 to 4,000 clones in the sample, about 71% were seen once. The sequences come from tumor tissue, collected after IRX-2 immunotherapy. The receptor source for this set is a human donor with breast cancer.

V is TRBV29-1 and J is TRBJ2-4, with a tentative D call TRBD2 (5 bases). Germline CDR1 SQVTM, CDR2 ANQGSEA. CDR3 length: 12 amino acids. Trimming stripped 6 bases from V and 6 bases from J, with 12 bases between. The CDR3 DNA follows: TGCAGCGTGAGGATGAGCGGAAACATTCAGTACTTC. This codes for CSVRMSGNIQYF.

In DNA, the CDR3 is TGTGCCAGCAGCCCCCCTGGTTGGGGCGGGGGTCCCTACAATGAGCAGTTCTTC. Residues: CASSPPGWGGGPYNEQFF. V usage is TRBV9 and J usage is TRBJ2-1, with 7 positions matching TRBD2. In germline, CDR1 is SGDLS, CDR2 YYNGEE. The CDR3 is 18 residues long. The ends lost 4 bases at V and 2 bases at J; junction bases unmatched: 15. Supplemented by reference TRBV9 and TRBJ2-1, the full variable domain reads DSGVTQTPKHLITATGQRVTLRCSPRSGDLSVYWYQQSLDQGLQFLIQYYNGEERAKGNILERFSAQQFPDLHSELNLSSLELGDSALYFCASSPPGWGGGPYNEQFFGPGTRLTVL.

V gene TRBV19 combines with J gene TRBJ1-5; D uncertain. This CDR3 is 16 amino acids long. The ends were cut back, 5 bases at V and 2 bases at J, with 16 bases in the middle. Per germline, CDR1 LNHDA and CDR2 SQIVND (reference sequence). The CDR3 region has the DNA TGTGCCAGTAGTCGTCGCGGCATTCTGGGCAATCAGCCCCAGCATTTT. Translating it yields CASSRRGILGNQPQHF.

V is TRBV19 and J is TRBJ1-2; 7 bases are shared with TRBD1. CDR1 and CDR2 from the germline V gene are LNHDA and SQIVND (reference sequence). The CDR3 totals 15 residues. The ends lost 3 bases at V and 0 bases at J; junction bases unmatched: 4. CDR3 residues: CASSISGGPNYGYTF. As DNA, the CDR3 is TGTGCCAGTAGTATCTCAGGGGGGCCTAACTATGGCTACACCTTC.

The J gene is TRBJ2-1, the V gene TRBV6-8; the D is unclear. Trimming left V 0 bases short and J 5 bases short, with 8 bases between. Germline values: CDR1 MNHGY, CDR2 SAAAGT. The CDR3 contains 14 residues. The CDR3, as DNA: TGTGCCAGCAGTTACTCTCCCCAGAACAATGAGCAGTTCTTC. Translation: CASSYSPQNNEQFF.

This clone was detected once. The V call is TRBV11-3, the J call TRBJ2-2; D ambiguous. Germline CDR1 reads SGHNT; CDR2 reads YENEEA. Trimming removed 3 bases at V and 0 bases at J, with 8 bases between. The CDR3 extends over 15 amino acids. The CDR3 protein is CASSLGRTNTGELFF. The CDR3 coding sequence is TGTGCCAGCAGCTTGGGCAGGACGAACACCGGGGAGCTGTTTTTT.

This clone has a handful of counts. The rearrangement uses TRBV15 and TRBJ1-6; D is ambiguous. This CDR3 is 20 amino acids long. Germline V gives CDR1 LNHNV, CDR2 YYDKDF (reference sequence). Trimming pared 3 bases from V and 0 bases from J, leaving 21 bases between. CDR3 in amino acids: CATSSRFMPGVSSYNSPLHF. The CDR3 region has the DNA TGTGCCACCAGCAGCAGATTTATGCCGGGAGTAAGCTCCTATAATTCACCCCTCCACTTT.

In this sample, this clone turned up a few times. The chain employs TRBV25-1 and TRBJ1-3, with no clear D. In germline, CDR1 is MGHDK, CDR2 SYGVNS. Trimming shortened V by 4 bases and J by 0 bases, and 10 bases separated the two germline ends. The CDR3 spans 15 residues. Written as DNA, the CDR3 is TGTGCCAGCAGTGTGGGCACTTACTCTGGAAACACCATATATTTT. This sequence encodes CASSVGTYSGNTIYF. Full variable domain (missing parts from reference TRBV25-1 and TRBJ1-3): EADIYQTPRYLVIGTGKKITLECSQTMGHDKMYWYQQDPGMELHLIHYSYGVNSTEKGDLSSESTVSRIRTEHFPLTLESARPSHTSQYLCASSVGTYSGNTIYFGEGSWLTVV.

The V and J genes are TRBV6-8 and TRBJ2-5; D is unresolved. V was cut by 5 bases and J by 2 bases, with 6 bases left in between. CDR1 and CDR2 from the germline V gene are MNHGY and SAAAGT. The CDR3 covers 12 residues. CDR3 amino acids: CASSLSQETQYF. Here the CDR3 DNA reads TGTGCCAGCAGTCTATCACAAGAGACCCAGTACTTC.

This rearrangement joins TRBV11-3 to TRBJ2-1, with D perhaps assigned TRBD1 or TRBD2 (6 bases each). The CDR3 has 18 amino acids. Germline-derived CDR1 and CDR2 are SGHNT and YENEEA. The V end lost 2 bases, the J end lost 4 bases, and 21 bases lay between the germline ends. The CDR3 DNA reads TGTGCCAGCAGCTTACGGAGGGGGGACCCCTTAAATTACAATGAGCAGTTCTTC. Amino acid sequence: CASSLRRGDPLNYNEQFF.

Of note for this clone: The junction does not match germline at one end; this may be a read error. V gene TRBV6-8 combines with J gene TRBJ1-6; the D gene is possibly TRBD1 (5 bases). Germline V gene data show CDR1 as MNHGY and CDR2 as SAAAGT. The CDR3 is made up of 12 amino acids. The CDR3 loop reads CASSDPSGTPIF. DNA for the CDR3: TGTGCCAGCAGTGATCCCTCCGGGACTCCAATCTTT.

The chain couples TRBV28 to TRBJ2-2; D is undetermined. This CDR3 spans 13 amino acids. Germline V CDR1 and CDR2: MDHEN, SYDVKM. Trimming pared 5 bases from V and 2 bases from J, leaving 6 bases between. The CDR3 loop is CASSLTNTGELFF. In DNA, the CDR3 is TGTGCCAGCAGTCTAACCAACACCGGGGAGCTGTTTTTT.

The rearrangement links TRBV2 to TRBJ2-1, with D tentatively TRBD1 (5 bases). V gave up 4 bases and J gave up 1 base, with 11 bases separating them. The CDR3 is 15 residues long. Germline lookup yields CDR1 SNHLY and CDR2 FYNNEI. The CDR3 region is CASSVDSSSYNEQFF. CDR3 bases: TGTGCCAGCAGTGTTGACAGTAGTTCCTACAATGAGCAGTTCTTC.

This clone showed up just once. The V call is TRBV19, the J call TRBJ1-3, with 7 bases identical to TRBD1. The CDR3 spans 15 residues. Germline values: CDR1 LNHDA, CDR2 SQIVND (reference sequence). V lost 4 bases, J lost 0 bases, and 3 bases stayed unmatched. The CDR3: CASSKGDSSGNTIYF. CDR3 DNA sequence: TGTGCCAGTAGTAAGGGGGACAGCTCTGGAAACACCATATATTTT.

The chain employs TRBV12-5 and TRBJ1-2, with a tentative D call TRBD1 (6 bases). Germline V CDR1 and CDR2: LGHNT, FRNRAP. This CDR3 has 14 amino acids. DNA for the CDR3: TGTGCCAGCACCATCCGGGGGGGCGACTATGGCTACACCTTC. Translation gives CASTIRGGDYGYTF. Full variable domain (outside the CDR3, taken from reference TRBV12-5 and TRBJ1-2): DARVTQTPRHKVTEMGQEVTMRCQPILGHNTVFWYRQTMMQGLELLAYFRNRAPLDDSGMPKDRFSAEMPDATLATLKIQPSEPRDSAVYFCASTIRGGDYGYTFGSGTRLTVV.

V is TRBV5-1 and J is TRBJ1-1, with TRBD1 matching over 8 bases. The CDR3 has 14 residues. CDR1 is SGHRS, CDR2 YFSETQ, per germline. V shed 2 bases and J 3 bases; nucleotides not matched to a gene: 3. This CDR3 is CASSFDRGHTEAFF. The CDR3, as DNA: TGCGCCAGCAGCTTCGACAGGGGTCACACTGAAGCTTTCTTT.

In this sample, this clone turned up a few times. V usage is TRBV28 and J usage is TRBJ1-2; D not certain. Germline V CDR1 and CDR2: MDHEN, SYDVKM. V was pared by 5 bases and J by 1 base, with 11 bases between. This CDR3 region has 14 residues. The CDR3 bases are TGTGCCAGCAGTACCCATCGGGTTAACTATGGCTACACCTTC. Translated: CASSTHRVNYGYTF.

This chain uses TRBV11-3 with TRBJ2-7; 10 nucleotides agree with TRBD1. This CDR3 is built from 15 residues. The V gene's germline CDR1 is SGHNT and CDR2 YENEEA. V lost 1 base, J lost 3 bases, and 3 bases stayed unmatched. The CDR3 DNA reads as TGTGCCAGCAGCTTAGGTGGGACAGGGGTCTACGAGCAGTACTTC. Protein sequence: CASSLGGTGVYEQYF.

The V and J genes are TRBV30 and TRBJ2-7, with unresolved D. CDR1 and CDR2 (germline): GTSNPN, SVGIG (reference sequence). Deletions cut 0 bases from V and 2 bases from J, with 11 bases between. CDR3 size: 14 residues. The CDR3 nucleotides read TGTGCCTGGAGTGTGGGCGGCTCGACCTACGAGCAGTACTTC. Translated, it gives CAWSVGGSTYEQYF. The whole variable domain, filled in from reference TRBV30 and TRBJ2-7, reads SQTIHQWPATLVQPVGSPLSLECTVEGTSNPNLYWYRQAAGRGLQLLFYSVGIGQISSEVPQNLSASRPQDRQFILSSKKLLLSDSGFYLCAWSVGGSTYEQYFGPGTRLTVT.

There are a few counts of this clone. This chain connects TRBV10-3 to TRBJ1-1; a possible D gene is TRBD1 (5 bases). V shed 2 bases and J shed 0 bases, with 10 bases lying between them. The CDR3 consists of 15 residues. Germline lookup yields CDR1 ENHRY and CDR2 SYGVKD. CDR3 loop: CAISERGTVNTEAFF. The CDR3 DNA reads TGTGCCATCAGTGAGCGAGGGACGGTGAACACTGAAGCTTTCTTT.

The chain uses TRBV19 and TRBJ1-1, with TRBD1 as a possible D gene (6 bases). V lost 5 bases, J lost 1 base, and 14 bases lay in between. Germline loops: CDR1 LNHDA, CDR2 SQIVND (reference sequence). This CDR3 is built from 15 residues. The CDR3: CASSERTAANTEAFF. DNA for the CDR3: TGTGCCAGTAGTGAGCGGACAGCAGCGAACACTGAAGCTTTCTTT.

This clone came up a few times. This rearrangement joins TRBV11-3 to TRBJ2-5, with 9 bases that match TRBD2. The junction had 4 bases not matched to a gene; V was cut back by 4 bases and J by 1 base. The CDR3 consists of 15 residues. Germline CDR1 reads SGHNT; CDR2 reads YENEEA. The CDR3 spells CASSSSGGSQETQYF. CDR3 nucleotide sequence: TGTGCCAGCAGCTCGAGCGGGGGGTCCCAAGAGACCCAGTACTTC.

CDR3 coding DNA: TGTGCCAGCAGGTCGTCCGTGTACACTGAAGCTTTCTTT. As protein: CASRSSVYTEAFF. The chain couples TRBV28 to TRBJ1-1; no definite D call. Trimming cost V 6 bases and J 3 bases, with 11 bases left between them. The germline CDR1 and CDR2 sequences are MDHEN and SYDVKM. The CDR3 sequence is 13 residues long.

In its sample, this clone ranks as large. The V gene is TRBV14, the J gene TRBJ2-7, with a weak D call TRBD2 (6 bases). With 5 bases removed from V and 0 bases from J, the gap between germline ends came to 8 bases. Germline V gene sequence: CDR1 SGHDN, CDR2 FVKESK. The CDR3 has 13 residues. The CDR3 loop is CASSYGSSYEQYF. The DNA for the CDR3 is TGTGCCAGCAGCTACGGGAGCTCCTACGAGCAGTACTTC.

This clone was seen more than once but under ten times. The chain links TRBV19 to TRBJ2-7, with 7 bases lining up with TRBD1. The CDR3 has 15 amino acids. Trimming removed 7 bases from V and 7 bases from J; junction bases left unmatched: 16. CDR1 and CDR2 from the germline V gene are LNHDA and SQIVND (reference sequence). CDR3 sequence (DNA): TGTGCCAGTACCGCACGGGACAGCGACTTTACGGAGCAGTACTTC. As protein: CASTARDSDFTEQYF.

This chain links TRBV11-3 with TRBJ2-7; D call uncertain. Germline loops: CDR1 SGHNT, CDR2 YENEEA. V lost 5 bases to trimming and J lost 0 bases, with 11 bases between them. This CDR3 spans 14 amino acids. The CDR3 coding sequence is TGTGCCAGCAGCCAAGTGGGTTCCTCCTACGAGCAGTACGTC. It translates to CASSQVGSSYEQYV.